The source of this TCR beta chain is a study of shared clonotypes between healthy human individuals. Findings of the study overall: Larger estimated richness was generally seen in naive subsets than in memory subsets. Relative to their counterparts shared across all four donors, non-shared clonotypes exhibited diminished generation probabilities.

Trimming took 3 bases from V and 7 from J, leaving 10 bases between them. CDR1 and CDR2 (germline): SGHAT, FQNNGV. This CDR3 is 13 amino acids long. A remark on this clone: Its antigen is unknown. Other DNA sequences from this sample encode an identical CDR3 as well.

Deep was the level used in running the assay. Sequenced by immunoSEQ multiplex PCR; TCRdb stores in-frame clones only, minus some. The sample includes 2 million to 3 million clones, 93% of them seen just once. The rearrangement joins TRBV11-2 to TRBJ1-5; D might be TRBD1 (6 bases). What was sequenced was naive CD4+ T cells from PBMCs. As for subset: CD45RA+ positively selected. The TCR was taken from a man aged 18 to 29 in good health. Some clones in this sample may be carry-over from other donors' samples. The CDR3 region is CASSLTGDQPQHF. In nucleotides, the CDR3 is TGTGCCAGCAGCTTGACAGGAGACCAGCCCCAGCATTTT.